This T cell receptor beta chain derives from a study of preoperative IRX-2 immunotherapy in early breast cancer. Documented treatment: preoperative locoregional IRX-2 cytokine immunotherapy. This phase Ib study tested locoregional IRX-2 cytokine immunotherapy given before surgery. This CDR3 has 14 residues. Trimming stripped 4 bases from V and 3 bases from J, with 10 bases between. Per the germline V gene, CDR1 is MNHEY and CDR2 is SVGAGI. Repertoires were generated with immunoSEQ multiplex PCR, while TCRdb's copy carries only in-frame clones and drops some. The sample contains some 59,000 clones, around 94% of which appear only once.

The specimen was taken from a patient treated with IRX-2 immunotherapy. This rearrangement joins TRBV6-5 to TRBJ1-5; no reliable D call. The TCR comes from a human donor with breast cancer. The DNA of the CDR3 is TGTGCCAGCAGTTCGGTCAGACACAATCAGCCCCAGCATTTT. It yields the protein CASSSVRHNQPQHF.